This T cell receptor (beta chain) appears in the sequencing data of a study of blood T cell repertoires in COVID-19. Overall study: From T cells, B-cell-depleted T cells, or PBMCs came the material, which was cDNA or gDNA.

V lost 1 base to trimming and J lost 2 bases; unmatched junction nucleotides: 3. Germline V gene lookup returns CDR1 MDHEN and CDR2 SYDVKM. The CDR3 extends over 15 amino acids. Authors' processing steps: Estimation of nucleated cell counts relied on the amplification of reference gene primers. Clones were sequenced by immunoSEQ multiplex PCR, and TCRdb holds only the in-frame ones, with some missing. The V and J calls and clone size were taken over from that table, and D and trimming were inferred from the DNA. The sample has fewer than 350,000 clones, 85% seen once. Sequences were obtained from PBMCs or T cells enriched from blood (not recorded which). This clonotype was sampled from a woman aged 25-40 years who had been exposed to COVID-19. V usage is TRBV28 and J usage is TRBJ2-7, with 9 nucleotides matching TRBD1. For the CDR3, the DNA is TGTGCCAGCAGTTTATCCCGGGACAGGGCCTACGAGCAGTACTTC. This encodes CASSLSRDRAYEQYF.